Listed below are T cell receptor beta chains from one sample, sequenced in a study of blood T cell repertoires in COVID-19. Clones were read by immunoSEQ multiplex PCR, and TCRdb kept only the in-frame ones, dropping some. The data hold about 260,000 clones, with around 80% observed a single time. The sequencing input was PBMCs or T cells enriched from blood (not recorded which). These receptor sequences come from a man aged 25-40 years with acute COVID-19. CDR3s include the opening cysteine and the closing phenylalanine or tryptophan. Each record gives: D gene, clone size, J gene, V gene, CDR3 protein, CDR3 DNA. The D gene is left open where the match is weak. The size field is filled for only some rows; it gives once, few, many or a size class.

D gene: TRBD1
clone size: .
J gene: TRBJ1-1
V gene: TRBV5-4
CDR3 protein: CASSPGQVLGNTEAFF
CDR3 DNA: TGTGCCAGCAGCCCCGGACAGGTCCTAGGGAACACTGAAGCTTTCTTT

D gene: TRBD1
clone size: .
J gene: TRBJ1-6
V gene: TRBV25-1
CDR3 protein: CASSESRDSILSPLHF
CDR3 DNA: TGTGCCAGCAGTGAAAGCCGGGACAGCATCCTTTCACCCCTCCACTTT

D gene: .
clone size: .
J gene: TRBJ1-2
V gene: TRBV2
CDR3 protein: CASNPYRGGSKGYTF
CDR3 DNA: TGTGCCAGCAACCCCTACCGTGGGGGGTCTAAGGGCTACACCTTC

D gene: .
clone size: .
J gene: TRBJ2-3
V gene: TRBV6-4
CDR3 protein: CASSDSMEVWATQYF
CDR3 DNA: TGTGCCAGCAGTGACTCGATGGAGGTATGGGCCACGCAGTATTTT

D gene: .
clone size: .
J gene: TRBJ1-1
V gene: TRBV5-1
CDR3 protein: CASSLAVGRANTEAFF
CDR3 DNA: TGCGCCAGCAGCTTGGCCGTTGGGAGGGCGAACACTGAAGCTTTCTTT

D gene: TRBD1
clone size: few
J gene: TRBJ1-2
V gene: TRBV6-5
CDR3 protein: CASTGTGEIGYTF
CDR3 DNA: TGTGCCAGCACCGGGACAGGGGAGATTGGCTACACCTTC

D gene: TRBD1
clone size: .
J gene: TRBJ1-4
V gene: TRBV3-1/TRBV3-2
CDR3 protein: CASSRRLQGGKLFF
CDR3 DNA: TGTGCCAGCAGCCGACGCCTACAGGGGGGAAAACTGTTTTTT

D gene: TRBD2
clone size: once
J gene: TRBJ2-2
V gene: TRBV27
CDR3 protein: CASSLGRADTGELFF
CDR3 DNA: TGTGCCAGCAGTTTGGGGAGGGCAGACACCGGGGAGCTGTTTTTT

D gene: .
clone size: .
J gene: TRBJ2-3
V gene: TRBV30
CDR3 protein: CAWSQSGDTQYF
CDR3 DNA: TGTGCCTGGAGTCAAAGCGGAGATACGCAGTATTTT

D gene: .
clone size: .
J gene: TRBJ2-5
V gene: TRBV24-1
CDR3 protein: CATSDHGGLVETQYF
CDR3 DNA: TGTGCCACCAGTGATCACGGGGGTCTTGTAGAGACCCAGTACTTC

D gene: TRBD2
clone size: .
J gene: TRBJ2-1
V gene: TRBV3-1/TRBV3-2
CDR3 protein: CASSQAALAGAFNEQFF
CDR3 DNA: TGTGCCAGCAGCCAGGCGGCCCTAGCGGGGGCCTTCAATGAGCAGTTCTTC

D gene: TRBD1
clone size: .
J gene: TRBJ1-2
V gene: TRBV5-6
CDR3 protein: CASSPYRGAWDGYTF
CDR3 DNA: TGTGCCAGCAGCCCTTACAGGGGAGCTTGGGATGGCTACACCTTC

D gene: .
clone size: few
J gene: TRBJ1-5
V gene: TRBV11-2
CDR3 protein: CASSTDTRWPQHF
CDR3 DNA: TGTGCCAGCAGCACGGACACCCGTTGGCCCCAGCATTTT

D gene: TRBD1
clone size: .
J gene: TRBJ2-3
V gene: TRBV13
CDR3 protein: CASSQTTGTGITSDTQYF
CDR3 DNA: TGTGCCAGCAGCCAGACGACCGGGACAGGGATTACTTCAGATACGCAGTATTTT

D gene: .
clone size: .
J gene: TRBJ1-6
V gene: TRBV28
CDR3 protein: CASRIRRTARPIDSPLHF
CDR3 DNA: TGTGCCAGCAGGATTAGAAGGACAGCCCGACCAATAGATTCACCCCTCCACTTT

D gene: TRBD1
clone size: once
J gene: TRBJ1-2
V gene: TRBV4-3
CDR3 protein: CASSQAGGGYTF
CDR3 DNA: TGCGCCAGCAGCCAAGCAGGGGGCGGCTACACCTTC

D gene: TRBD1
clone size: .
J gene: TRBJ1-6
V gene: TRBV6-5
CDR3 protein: CASSYIRDSLNSPLHF
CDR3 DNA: TGTGCCAGCAGTTACATCCGGGACAGCCTTAATTCACCCCTCCACTTT

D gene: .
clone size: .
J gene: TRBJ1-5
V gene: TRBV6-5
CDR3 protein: CASSSGRDNQPQHF
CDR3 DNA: TGTGCCAGCAGTTCAGGGCGGGACAATCAGCCCCAGCATTTT

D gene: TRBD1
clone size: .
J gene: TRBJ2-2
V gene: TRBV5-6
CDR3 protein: CASSEDRGVDTGELFF
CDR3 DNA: TGTGCCAGCAGCGAGGACAGGGGAGTAGACACCGGGGAGCTGTTTTTT

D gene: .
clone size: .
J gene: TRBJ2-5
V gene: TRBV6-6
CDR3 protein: CASSYLKPQETQYF
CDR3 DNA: TGTGCCAGCAGTTACTTGAAGCCTCAAGAGACCCAGTACTTC

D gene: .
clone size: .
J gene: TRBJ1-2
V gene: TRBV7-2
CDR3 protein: CASSLRGYGYTF
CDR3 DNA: TGTGCCAGCAGCTTAAGAGGGTATGGCTACACCTTC

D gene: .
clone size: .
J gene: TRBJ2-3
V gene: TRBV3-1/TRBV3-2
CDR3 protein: CASSLSRTDTQYF
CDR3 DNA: TGTGCCAGCAGCCTATCCCGCACAGATACGCAGTATTTT

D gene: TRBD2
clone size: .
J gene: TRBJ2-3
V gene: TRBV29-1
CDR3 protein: CSVAGGTDTQYF
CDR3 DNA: TGCAGCGTAGCGGGAGGCACAGATACGCAGTATTTT

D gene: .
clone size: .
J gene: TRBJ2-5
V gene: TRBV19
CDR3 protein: CASSAYLTVQETQYF
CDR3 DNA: TGTGCCAGTAGTGCCTACCTAACCGTTCAAGAGACCCAGTACTTC

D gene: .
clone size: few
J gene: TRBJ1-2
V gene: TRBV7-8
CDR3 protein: CASSLDWGMRSNYGYTF
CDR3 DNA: TGTGCCAGCAGCTTGGACTGGGGAATGAGGTCTAACTATGGCTACACCTTC

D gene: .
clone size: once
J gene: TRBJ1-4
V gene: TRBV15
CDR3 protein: CATSEGYYSEKLFF
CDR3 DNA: TGTGCCACCAGCGAGGGCTATTACTCAGAAAAACTGTTTTTT

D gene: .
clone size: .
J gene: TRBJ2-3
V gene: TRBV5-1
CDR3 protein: CASSLASGVLGDTQYF
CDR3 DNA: TGCGCCAGCAGCTTGGCGTCAGGGGTTTTGGGAGATACGCAGTATTTT

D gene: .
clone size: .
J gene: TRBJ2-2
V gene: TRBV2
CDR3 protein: CASRKWGVGYTGELFF
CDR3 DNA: TGTGCCAGCAGAAAGTGGGGGGTGGGATACACCGGGGAGCTGTTTTTT

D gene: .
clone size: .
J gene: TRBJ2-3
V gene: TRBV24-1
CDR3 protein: CATSEPGREGDTQYF
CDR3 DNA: TGTGCCACCAGTGAACCCGGACGAGAGGGAGATACGCAGTATTTT

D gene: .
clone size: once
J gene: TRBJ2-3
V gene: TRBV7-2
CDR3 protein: CASSSASFTDTQYF
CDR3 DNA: TGTGCCAGCAGCTCCGCTAGTTTCACAGATACGCAGTATTTT

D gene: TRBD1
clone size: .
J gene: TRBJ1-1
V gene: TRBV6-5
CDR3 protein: CASTEQGAGTEAFF
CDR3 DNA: TGTGCCAGCACCGAACAGGGGGCAGGAACTGAAGCTTTCTTT

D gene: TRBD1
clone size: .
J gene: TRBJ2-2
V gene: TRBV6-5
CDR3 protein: CASSGQGDTGELFF
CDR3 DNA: TGTGCCAGCAGCGGACAGGGTGACACCGGGGAGCTGTTTTTT

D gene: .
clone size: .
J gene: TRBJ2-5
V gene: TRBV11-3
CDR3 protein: CASSQAGIQETQYF
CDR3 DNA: TGTGCCAGCAGCCAGGCGGGGATCCAAGAGACCCAGTACTTC

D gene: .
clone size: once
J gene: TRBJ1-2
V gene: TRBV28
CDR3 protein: CASSPQGSHYGYTF
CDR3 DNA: TGTGCCAGCAGCCCGCAGGGGAGTCACTATGGCTACACCTTC

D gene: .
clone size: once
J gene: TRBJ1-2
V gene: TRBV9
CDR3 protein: CASSPRGTWAYGYTF
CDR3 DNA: TGTGCCAGCAGCCCCCGGGGGACTTGGGCTTATGGCTACACCTTC

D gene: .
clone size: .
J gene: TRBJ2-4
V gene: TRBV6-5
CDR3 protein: CASSYGHADIQYF
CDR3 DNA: TGTGCCAGCAGTTACGGCCACGCGGACATTCAGTACTTC

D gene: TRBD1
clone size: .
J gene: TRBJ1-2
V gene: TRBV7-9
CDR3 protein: CASSLSTSRQGITF
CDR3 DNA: TGTGCCAGCAGCTTAAGTACCTCGAGACAGGGTATCACCTTC

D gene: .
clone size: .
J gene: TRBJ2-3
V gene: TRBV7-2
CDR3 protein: CASSSNDWRGPPTDTQYF
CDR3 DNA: TGTGCCAGCAGCTCTAACGACTGGAGAGGGCCTCCCACAGATACGCAGTATTTT

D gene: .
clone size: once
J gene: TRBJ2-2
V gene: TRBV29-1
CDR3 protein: CSVGLNGELFF
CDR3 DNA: TGCAGCGTTGGACTGAACGGGGAGCTGTTTTTT

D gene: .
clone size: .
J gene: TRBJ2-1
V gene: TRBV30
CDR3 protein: CAWSSQGHEQFF
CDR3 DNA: TGTGCCTGGAGCTCACAGGGCCATGAGCAGTTCTTC

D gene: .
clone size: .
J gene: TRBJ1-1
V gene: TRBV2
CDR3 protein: CASNPGHQNTEAFF
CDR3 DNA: TGTGCCAGCAACCCGGGACACCAGAACACTGAAGCTTTCTTT

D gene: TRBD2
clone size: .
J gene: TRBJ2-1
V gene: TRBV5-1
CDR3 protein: CASSWGLAGGATYNEQFF
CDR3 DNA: TGTGCCAGCAGCTGGGGACTAGCGGGAGGGGCCACCTACAATGAGCAGTTCTTC

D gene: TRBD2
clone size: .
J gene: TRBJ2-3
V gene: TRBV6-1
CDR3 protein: CASSVMGLAKASTDTQYF
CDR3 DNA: TGTGCCAGCAGTGTTATGGGACTAGCGAAAGCTAGCACAGATACGCAGTATTTT

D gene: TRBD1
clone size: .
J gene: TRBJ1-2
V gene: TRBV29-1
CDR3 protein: CSVVLEDRIYGYTF
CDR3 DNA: TGCAGCGTTGTTCTCGAGGACAGGATCTATGGCTACACCTTC

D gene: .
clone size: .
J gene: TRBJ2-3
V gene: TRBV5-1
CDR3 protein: CASKTVGTDTQYF
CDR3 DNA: TGCGCCAGCAAGACAGTGGGCACAGATACGCAGTATTTT

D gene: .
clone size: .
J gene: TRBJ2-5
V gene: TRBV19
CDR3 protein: CASSTGLRQETQYF
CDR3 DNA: TGTGCCAGTAGTACCGGGTTACGCCAAGAGACCCAGTACTTC

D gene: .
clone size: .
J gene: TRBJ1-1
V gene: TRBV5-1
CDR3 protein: CASSLDSRMGAFF
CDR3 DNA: TGCGCCAGCAGCCTGGACAGTAGGATGGGAGCTTTCTTT

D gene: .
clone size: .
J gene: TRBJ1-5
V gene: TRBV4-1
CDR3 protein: CASSQDLRQPQHF
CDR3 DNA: TGCGCCAGCAGCCAAGATCTTCGTCAGCCCCAGCATTTT

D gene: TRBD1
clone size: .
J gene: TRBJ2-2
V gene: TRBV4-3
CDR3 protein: CASSQDSGTGRTGELFF
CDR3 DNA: TGCGCCAGCAGCCAAGATTCTGGGACAGGGAGGACCGGGGAGCTGTTTTTT

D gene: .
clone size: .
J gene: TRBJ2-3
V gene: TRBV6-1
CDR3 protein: CASSEVEDTQYF
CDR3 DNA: TGTGCCAGCAGTGAAGTAGAGGATACGCAGTATTTT

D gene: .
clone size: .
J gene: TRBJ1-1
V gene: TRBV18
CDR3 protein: CASSPGPMNTEAFF
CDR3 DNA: TGTGCCAGCTCACCAGGGCCTATGAACACTGAAGCTTTCTTT

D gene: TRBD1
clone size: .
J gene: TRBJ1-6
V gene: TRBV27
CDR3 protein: CASSLDRGNSPLHF
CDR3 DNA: TGTGCCAGCAGCCTCGACAGGGGGAATTCACCCCTCCACTTT

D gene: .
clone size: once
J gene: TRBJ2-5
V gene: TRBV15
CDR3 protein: CATSRAGELETQYF
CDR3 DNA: TGTGCCACCAGCAGAGCGGGAGAGCTAGAGACCCAGTACTTC

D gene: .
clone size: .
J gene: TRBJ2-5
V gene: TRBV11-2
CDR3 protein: CASSPLPGAGRETQYF
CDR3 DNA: TGTGCCAGCAGCCCGCTGCCCGGGGCGGGGCGCGAGACCCAGTACTTC

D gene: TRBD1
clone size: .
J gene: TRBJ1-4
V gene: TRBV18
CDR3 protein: CASSQGQSNEKLFF
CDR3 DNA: TGTGCCAGCTCACAGGGACAGAGTAATGAAAAACTGTTTTTT